Listed below are T cell receptor beta chains from one sample, sequenced in a study of response to subunit inactivated influenza vaccine. MiXCR, applied by TCRdb to the RT-PCR reads, yields one record per CDR3 protein. The data show fewer than 550,000 distinct CDR3 sequences, over 25% seen once. The sequencing here drew on CD4+ T cells sorted from PBMCs, taken about 5 days after vaccination. The receptors shown here come from a man aged 50-60 years who received an inactivated influenza vaccine. The CDR3 runs from the conserved cysteine through the conserved F or W. The order of the fields is clone size, D gene, V gene, J gene, CDR3 DNA, CDR3 protein. D genes are given only for firm matches. Part of the rows lack a size; the others show once, few, many or a class for expanded clones.

>.|.|TRBV5-1|TRBJ2-7
TGCGCCAGCAGCTTGGGTATGTCCACAGTTTTTCCCTACGAGCAGTACTTC
CASSLGMSTVFPYEQYF
>.|.|TRBV7-9|TRBJ1-2
TGTGCCAGCAGCCCCCGGTGGGGAACCTATGGCTACACCTTC
CASSPRWGTYGYTF
>few|TRBD1|TRBV28|TRBJ2-1
TGTGCCAGCAGTAGGGGACAGGGAAAACCCAATGAGCAGTTCTTC
CASSRGQGKPNEQFF
>many|TRBD2|TRBV15|TRBJ2-1
TGTGCCACCAGCACCCCAAAGGAGCGGGGGGGCCGTAATGAGCAGTTCTTC
CATSTPKERGGRNEQFF
>.|.|TRBV12-3/TRBV12-4|TRBJ1-5
TGTGCCAGCAGATATACACAGGGAAGCAATCAGCCCCAGCATTTT
CASRYTQGSNQPQHF
>few|.|TRBV25-1|TRBJ2-2
TGTGCCAGCAGTGAATTGTCCGGGGAGCTGTTTTTT
CASSELSGELFF
>.|TRBD2|TRBV7-7|TRBJ2-1
TGTGCCAGCAGTACGACTAGCGGGAACTACAATGAGCAGTTCTTC
CASSTTSGNYNEQFF
>.|.|TRBV7-8|TRBJ2-1
TGTGCCAGCAGCTTAGTGGGGGAAACTAGCAGCGTTAATGGGCAGTTCTTC
CASSLVGETSSVNGQFF
>few|.|TRBV11-2|TRBJ2-1
TGTGCCAGCAGCTTATTCGCCGTTGCAACGGGAGTTATCAATGAGCAGTTCTTC
CASSLFAVATGVINEQFF
>few|.|TRBV20-1|TRBJ2-5
TGCAGTGTTCAACCCACTAATCGGGAGACCCATTACTTC
CSVQPTNRETHYF
>few|.|TRBV29-1|TRBJ1-2
TGCAGCGTTGACAGCTTCTATGGCTACACCTTC
CSVDSFYGYTF
>.|.|TRBV7-8|TRBJ2-1
TGTGCCAGCAGCGCCAACAGGTTCCCCTCCTACAATGAGCAGTTCTTC
CASSANRFPSYNEQFF
>.|.|TRBV7-9|TRBJ2-1
TGTGCCAGCAGCCGCACCCGGAGCTCCTACAATGAGCAGTTCTTC
CASSRTRSSYNEQFF
>many|.|TRBV29-1|TRBJ2-2
TGCAGCGGTGGGGGGCGAACCGGGGAGCTGTTTTTT
CSGGGRTGELFF
>many|TRBD2|TRBV12-3/TRBV12-4|TRBJ2-3
TGTGCCAGCAGTTTGGGGGGACTAGCGGGAGCAGATACGCAGTATTTT
CASSLGGLAGADTQYF
>.|TRBD2|TRBV5-6|TRBJ2-1
TGTGCCAGCAGCTTGCTAGCGGGGGGCAAAAATGAGCAGTTCTTC
CASSLLAGGKNEQFF
>few|TRBD2|TRBV12-3/TRBV12-4|TRBJ2-5
TGTGCCAGCAGTTTAGGTGGGGGGGACGAGACCCAGTACTTC
CASSLGGGDETQYF
>.|.|TRBV3-1|TRBJ2-3
TGTGCCAGCAGCTCGCGGGGAGATCCGGAGTATTTT
CASSSRGDPEYF
>many|.|TRBV6-2/TRBV6-3|TRBJ1-5
TGTGCCAGCAGTTACTCCCGCGCAGCCAATCAGCCCCAGCATTTT
CASSYSRAANQPQHF
>few|.|TRBV24-1|TRBJ2-5
TGTGCCACCAGTGATTTCATACAGGGAGACCAAGAGACCCAGTACTTC
CATSDFIQGDQETQYF
>many|TRBD1|TRBV7-9|TRBJ2-7
TGTGCCAGCAGCTTCCCGGGACAGACAGAGCAGTACTTC
CASSFPGQTEQYF
>few|.|TRBV7-9|TRBJ1-5
TGTGCCAGCAGCCTAGACCGAAGCGATCAGCCCCAGCATTTT
CASSLDRSDQPQHF
>few|.|TRBV11-2|TRBJ2-5
TGTGCCAGCAGCTTCATAACTGAACAAGAGACCCAGTACTTC
CASSFITEQETQYF
>.|TRBD1|TRBV6-1|TRBJ1-1
TGTGCCAGCAATACCGACAGGGGGCTAGAAGCTTTCTTT
CASNTDRGLEAFF
>.|.|TRBV7-2|TRBJ1-2
TGTGCCAGCAGCGAATACACAGGCGACTATGGCTACACCTTC
CASSEYTGDYGYTF
>many|.|TRBV7-9|TRBJ2-7
TGTGCCACAGGGAGGAGCTCCTACGAGCAGTACTTC
CATGRSSYEQYF
>.|TRBD2|TRBV6-2/TRBV6-3|TRBJ2-7
TGTGCCAGCACCCTACGGGGCGGGAGATTCGAGCAGTACTTC
CASTLRGGRFEQYF
>many|.|TRBV18|TRBJ2-5
TGTGCCAGCAGCCGAGGGTCCCAAGAGACCCAGTACTTC
CASSRGSQETQYF
>.|.|TRBV7-2|TRBJ1-5
TGTGCCAGCAGCTCCTCGACTCGGCAGCCCCAGCATTTT
CASSSSTRQPQHF
>many|TRBD1|TRBV20-1|TRBJ2-7
TGCAGTGCTAGAGCTCCGGGACAGGCAACCTACGAGCAGTACTTC
CSARAPGQATYEQYF
>.|TRBD2|TRBV9|TRBJ2-5
TGTGCCAGCAGCCCCAGAAAGACTAGCGGGCAAGAGACCCAGTACTTC
CASSPRKTSGQETQYF
>few|.|TRBV10-3|TRBJ1-5
TGTGCCATCGGGCGGGAGAGCAATCAGCCCCAGCATTTT
CAIGRESNQPQHF
>.|.|TRBV6-1|TRBJ1-5
TGTGCCAGCAGTGAAGCGGGGGTTGGGTCTCAGCCCCAGCATTTT
CASSEAGVGSQPQHF
>few|TRBD1|TRBV18|TRBJ1-2
TGTGCCAGCGGTTCGATCATCGGGACAGCGGGCGGGGACTATGGCTACACCTTC
CASGSIIGTAGGDYGYTF
>few|TRBD2|TRBV9|TRBJ2-1
TGTGCCAGCAGCGCCGGGACTAGCGGTGTAAGCTCCTACAATGAGCAGTTCTTC
CASSAGTSGVSSYNEQFF
>.|.|TRBV20-1|TRBJ2-1
TGCAGTGCTAGAGAGGACTTGGTCGGGAACGCGAATGAGCAGTTCTTC
CSAREDLVGNANEQFF
>few|.|TRBV7-2|TRBJ2-5
TGTGCCAGCATGTCGCAAGGGGGGAAAGAGACCCAGTACTTC
CASMSQGGKETQYF
>few|TRBD1|TRBV5-1|TRBJ2-7
TGCGCCAGCAGCGAATTGGTGTTAAGACAGGGCTCCTACGAGCAGTACTTC
CASSELVLRQGSYEQYF
>.|TRBD2|TRBV29-1|TRBJ2-7
TGCAGCGCCAGGGCTAGCGGGGGCTACGAGCAGTACTTC
CSARASGGYEQYF
>many|.|TRBV12-3/TRBV12-4|TRBJ2-5
TGTGCCAGCAGTTTTTCAGGTTGGGAGACCCAGTACTTC
CASSFSGWETQYF
>few|TRBD1|TRBV5-1|TRBJ1-1
TGCGCCAGCAGCTCACAGGGGGCCTCTGAAGCTTTCTTT
CASSSQGASEAFF
>.|.|TRBV10-3|TRBJ1-2
TGTGCCACCGGTGGGGTGGCTAGCTACACCTTC
CATGGVASYTF
>few|.|TRBV5-1|TRBJ1-3
TGCGCCAGCAGCTCCGGGACACATACTACCGGAAACACCATATATTTT
CASSSGTHTTGNTIYF
>.|TRBD1|TRBV28|TRBJ2-2
TGTGCCAGCAGGTCGGGACAGGGTCCGAACACCGGGGAGCTGTTTTTT
CASRSGQGPNTGELFF
>few|.|TRBV7-2|TRBJ2-7
TGTGCCAGCAGCAACAAGAGAGAGCAGTACTTC
CASSNKREQYF
>few|TRBD2|TRBV11-2|TRBJ2-3
TGTGCCAGCAGCTTAAGGGGAGCTGGCGGGAGGGGAAGCACAGATACGCAGTATTTT
CASSLRGAGGRGSTDTQYF
>.|.|TRBV20-1|TRBJ2-7
TGCAGTGCTGAGGACATAACAACGCTCTACGAGCAGTACTTC
CSAEDITTLYEQYF
>.|TRBD1|TRBV10-3|TRBJ1-1
TGTGCCATCAGTCTAGGACAGGGGAACACTGAAGCTTTCTTT
CAISLGQGNTEAFF
>.|.|TRBV5-5|TRBJ1-1
TGTGCCAGCAGCTTGTGGGTCGAGATGAACACTGAAGCTTTCTTT
CASSLWVEMNTEAFF
>few|TRBD1|TRBV7-9|TRBJ1-1
TGTGCCAGCAGCTTAGCGGTGACAGGGTCCACTGAAGCTTTCTTT
CASSLAVTGSTEAFF
>many|.|TRBV4-2|TRBJ2-7
TGTGCCAGCAGCCAAGATTGGGGGTCCTACGAGCAGTACTTC
CASSQDWGSYEQYF
>.|.|TRBV20-1|TRBJ2-5
TGCAGTGCTGGGGGGGGCCTCCAAGAGACCCAGTACTTC
CSAGGGLQETQYF
>few|TRBD1|TRBV5-1|TRBJ1-4
TGCGCCAGCAGCTCAACAGGGGCCGGGGGCGGCGAAAAACTGTTTTTT
CASSSTGAGGGEKLFF
>.|TRBD1|TRBV24-1|TRBJ2-2
TGTGCCACCAGTGATTTAAGACAGGGTTATACCGGGGAGCTGTTTTTT
CATSDLRQGYTGELFF
>.|.|TRBV20-1|TRBJ1-6
TGCAGTGCTAGAGGTCACAGCAGTTATAATTCACCCCTCCACTTT
CSARGHSSYNSPLHF